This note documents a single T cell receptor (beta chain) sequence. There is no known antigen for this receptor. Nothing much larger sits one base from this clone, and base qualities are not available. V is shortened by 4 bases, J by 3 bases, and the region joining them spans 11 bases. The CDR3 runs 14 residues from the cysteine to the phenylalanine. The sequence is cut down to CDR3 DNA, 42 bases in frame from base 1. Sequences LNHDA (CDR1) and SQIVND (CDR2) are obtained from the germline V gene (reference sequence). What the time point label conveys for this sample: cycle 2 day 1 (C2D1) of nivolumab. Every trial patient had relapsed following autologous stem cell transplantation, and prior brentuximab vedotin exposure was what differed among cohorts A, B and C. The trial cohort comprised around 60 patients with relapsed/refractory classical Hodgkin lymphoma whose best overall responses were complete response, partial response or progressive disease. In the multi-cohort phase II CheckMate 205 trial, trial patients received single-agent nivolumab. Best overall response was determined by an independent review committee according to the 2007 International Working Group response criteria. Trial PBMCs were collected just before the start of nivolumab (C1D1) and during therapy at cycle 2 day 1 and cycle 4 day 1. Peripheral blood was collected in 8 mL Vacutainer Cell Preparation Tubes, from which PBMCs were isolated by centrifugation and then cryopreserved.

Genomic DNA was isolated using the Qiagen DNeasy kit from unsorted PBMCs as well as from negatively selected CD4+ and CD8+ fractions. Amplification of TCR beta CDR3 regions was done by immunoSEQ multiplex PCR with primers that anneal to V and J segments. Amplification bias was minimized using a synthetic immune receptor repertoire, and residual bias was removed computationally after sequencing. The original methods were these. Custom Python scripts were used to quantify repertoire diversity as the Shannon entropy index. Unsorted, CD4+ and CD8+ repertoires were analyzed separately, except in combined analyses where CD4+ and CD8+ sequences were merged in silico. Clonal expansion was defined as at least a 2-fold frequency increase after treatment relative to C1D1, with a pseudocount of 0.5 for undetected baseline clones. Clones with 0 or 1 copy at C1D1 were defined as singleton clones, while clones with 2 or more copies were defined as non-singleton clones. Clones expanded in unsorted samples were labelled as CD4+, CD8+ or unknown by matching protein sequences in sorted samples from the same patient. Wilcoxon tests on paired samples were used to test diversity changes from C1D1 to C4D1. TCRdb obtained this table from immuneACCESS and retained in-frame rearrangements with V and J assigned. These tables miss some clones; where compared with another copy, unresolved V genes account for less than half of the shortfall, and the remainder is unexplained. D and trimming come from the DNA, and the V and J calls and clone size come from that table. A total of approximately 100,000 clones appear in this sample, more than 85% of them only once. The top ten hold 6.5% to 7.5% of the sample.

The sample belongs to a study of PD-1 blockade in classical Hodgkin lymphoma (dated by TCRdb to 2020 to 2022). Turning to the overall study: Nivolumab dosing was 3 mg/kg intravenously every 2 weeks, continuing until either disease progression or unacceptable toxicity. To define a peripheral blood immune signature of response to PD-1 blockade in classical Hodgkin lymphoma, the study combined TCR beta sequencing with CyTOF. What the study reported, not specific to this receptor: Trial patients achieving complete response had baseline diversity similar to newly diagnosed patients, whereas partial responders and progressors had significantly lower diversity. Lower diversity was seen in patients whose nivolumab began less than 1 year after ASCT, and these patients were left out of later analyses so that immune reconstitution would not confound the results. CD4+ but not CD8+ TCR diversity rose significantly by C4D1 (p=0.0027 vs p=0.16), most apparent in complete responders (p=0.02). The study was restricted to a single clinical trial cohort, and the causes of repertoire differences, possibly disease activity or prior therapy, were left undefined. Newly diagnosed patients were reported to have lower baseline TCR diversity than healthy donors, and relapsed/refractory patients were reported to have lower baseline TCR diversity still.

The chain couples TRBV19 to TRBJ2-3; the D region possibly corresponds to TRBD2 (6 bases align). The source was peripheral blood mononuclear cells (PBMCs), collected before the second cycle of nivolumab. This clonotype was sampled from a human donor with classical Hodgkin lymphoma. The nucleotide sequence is TGTGCCAGTAGTACTGGACTAAGGACAGATACGCAGTATTTT. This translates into CASSTGLRTDTQYF.